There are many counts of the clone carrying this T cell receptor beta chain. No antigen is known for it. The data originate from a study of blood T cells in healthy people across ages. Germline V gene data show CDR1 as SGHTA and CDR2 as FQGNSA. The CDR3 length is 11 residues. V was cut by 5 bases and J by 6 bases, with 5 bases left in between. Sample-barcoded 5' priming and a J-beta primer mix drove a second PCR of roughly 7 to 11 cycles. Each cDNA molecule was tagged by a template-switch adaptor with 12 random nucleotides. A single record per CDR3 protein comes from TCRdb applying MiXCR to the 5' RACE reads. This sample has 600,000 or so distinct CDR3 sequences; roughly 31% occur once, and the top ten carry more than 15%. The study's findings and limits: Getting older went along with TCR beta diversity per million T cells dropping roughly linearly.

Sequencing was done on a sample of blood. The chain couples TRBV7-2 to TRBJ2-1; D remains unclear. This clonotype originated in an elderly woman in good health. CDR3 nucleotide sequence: TGTGCCAGCAGCCTTTTCAATGAGCAGTTCTTC. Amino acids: CASSLFNEQFF.